The 4 T cell receptor beta chains in this list originate from one sample, sequenced in a study of blood T cell repertoires in COVID-19. The repertoire was sequenced with immunoSEQ multiplex PCR; TCRdb's copy has only in-frame clones and lacks some. The sample consists of 200,000 to 250,000 clones, more than 75% of them appearing once. The material sequenced was PBMCs or T cells enriched from blood (not recorded which). The receptors shown here come from a woman aged 50 to 60 who had recovered from COVID-19.

This chain connects TRBV12-3 or TRBV12-4 to TRBJ1-4; D gene unclear. Trimming left V 3 bases short and J 9 bases short, with 11 bases between. The CDR3 has 13 amino acids. The CDR3 reads CASSFLTEKKLFF. The CDR3 region has the DNA TGTGCCAGCAGTTTTTTAACAGAGAAAAAACTGTTTTTT.

The chain has TRBV15 and TRBJ2-2; D is perhaps TRBD2 (6 bases). This CDR3 region has 13 residues. Per the germline V gene, CDR1 is LNHNV and CDR2 is YYDKDF (reference sequence). V was cut by 3 bases and J by 6 bases, with 8 bases left in between. The CDR3 nucleotides are TGTGCCACCAGCAGGGGAGGCCCCGGGGAGCTGTTTTTT. It is translated as CATSRGGPGELFF. Using reference TRBV15 and TRBJ2-2 for the parts outside the CDR3, the full variable domain is DAMVIQNPRYQVTQFGKPVTLSCSQTLNHNVMYWYQQKSSQAPKLLFHYYDKDFNNEADTPDNFQSRRPNTSFCFLDIRSPGLGDTAMYLCATSRGGPGELFFGEGSRLTVL.

This chain connects TRBV24-1 to TRBJ2-7; D is undetermined. The CDR3 spans 14 residues. Germline loops: CDR1 KGHDR, CDR2 SFDVKD. V was shortened by 2 bases and J by 4 bases, with 11 bases between the two germline ends. CDR3 residues: CATSDSTVNYEQYF. CDR3 in DNA: TGTGCCACCAGTGATTCAACAGTTAATTACGAGCAGTACTTC.

This clone was seen once. The CDR3: CASSLTRRGDTQYF. The DNA for the CDR3 is TGTGCCAGCAGCTTAACCCGTCGGGGAGATACGCAGTATTTT. This chain connects TRBV11-3 to TRBJ2-3; D may be TRBD2 (5 bases). The V end was cut by 2 bases, the J end by 5 bases, with 11 bases between. Germline V gene lookup returns CDR1 SGHNT and CDR2 YENEEA. The CDR3 is 14 residues long.